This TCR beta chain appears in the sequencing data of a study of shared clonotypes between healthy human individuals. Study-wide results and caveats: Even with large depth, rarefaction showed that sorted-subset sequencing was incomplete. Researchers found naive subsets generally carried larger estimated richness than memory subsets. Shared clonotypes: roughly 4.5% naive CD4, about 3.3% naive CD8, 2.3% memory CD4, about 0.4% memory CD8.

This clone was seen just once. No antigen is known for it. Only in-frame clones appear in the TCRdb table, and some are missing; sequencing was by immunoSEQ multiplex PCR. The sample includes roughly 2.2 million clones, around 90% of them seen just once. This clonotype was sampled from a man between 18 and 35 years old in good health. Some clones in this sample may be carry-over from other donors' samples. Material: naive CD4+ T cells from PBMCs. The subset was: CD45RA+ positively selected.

CDR3 DNA sequence: TGTGCCAGCAGCCAAGATCTTAGGGACAGGGGAGATACGCAGTATTTT. Protein: CASSQDLRDRGDTQYF. The chain carries TRBV4-2 and TRBJ2-3; 10 bases are shared with TRBD1. Germline values: CDR1 LGHNA, CDR2 YNFKEQ. The CDR3 covers 16 residues. The J segment lost 5 bases and the V segment lost 0 bases, leaving 5 bases of the junction unmatched.